One sample yielded the 30 T cell receptor beta chains listed below, sequenced in a study of blood T cells in healthy people across ages. A second about 7 to 11 cycle PCR used barcoded and J-beta primers. MiXCR was run by TCRdb on the 5' RACE reads, yielding one entry per CDR3 protein. Of about 500,000 distinct CDR3 sequences in the sample, about 24% are singletons; the top ten hold around 10%. Separately, the same data were catalogued under a study of T cells of mothers and their children.

Material: blood. Every receptor here comes from a boy aged 5-17 years in good health.

In this sample, this clonotype turned up a few times. This chain joins TRBV3-1 and TRBJ2-5; D possibly corresponds to TRBD1 (6 bases). The CDR3 has 14 residues. Trimming took 4 bases from V and 9 from J, leaving 18 bases between them. The germline gives CDR1 LGHDT, CDR2 YNNKEL (reference sequence). CDR3 sequence: CASSPLDNSGAQYF. The DNA of the CDR3 is TGTGCCAGCAGCCCCCTGGACAACTCAGGGGCCCAGTACTTC.

The V and J genes are TRBV28 and TRBJ2-3, with TRBD2 identical over 10 bases. The germline gives CDR1 MDHEN, CDR2 SYDVKM. The V gene end was trimmed by 3 bases and the J gene end by 5 bases; junction bases not matched to a gene: 5. The CDR3 totals 15 residues. CDR3 loop: CASSFPSGRKDTQYF. In DNA form, the CDR3 reads TGTGCCAGCAGTTTTCCTAGCGGGAGAAAAGATACGCAGTATTTT.

The chain links TRBV18 to TRBJ1-1, with D perhaps TRBD1 (6 bases). V was shortened by 6 bases and J by 0 bases, with 14 bases between the two germline ends. CDR3 length equals 15 residues. Germline values: CDR1 KGHSH, CDR2 LQKENI. The CDR3: CASSPQAGVNTEAFF. CDR3 in DNA: TGTGCCAGCTCCCCCCAAGCAGGGGTGAACACTGAAGCTTTCTTT.

This rearrangement joins TRBV5-1 to TRBJ2-1, with D tentatively TRBD2 (6 bases). V shed 0 bases and J shed 0 bases, with 10 bases lying between them. Germline V gives CDR1 SGHRS, CDR2 YFSETQ. This CDR3 has 16 amino acids. The CDR3 reads CASSLVADISYNEQFF. For the CDR3, the DNA is TGCGCCAGCAGCTTGGTAGCGGACATCTCCTACAATGAGCAGTTCTTC.

For this clonotype: Because the CDR3 is missing its conserved closing phenylalanine or tryptophan, this is likely a read error. This chain connects TRBV6-6 to TRBJ1-1; 8 nucleotides match TRBD1. This CDR3 has 16 amino acids. Germline CDR1 reads MNHNY; CDR2 reads SVGAGI (reference sequence). Trimming cost V 4 bases and J 1 base; bases outside gene matches: 8. The CDR3 DNA reads as TGTGCCAGCAGTTCATACCCGGACAGGGAGAACACTGAAGCTTTCCTT. This codes for CASSSYPDRENTEAFL.

This clonotype was observed a handful of times. The V and J genes are TRBV4-3 and TRBJ2-7; 9 positions match TRBD1. The CDR3 loop spans 15 amino acids. V was pared by 3 bases and J by 2 bases, with 5 bases of the junction left unmatched. CDR1 is LGHNA and CDR2 is YSLEER in the germline V gene. The DNA of the CDR3 is TGCGCCAGCAGCCAGGGGACAGGGAAAACCTACGAGCAGTACTTC. This gives the protein CASSQGTGKTYEQYF.

The chain employs TRBV6-5 and TRBJ1-2; D remains ambiguous. Trimming shortened V by 1 base and J by 1 base, and 10 bases separated the two germline ends. The germline V gene encodes CDR1 MNHEY and CDR2 SVGAGI. CDR3 length equals 15 residues. The CDR3 nucleotides are TGTGCCAGCAGTTACTACCAAGACAATAACTATGGCTACACCTTC. Translating gives CASSYYQDNNYGYTF.

This clonotype was recorded a few times. The genes are TRBV4-1 and TRBJ1-2, with TRBD1 matching over 7 bases. CDR1 and CDR2 (germline): MGHRA, YSYEKL. This CDR3 comprises 14 residues. J was trimmed by 4 bases and V by 3 bases; bases with no gene match: 5. CDR3: CASSQTGLGYGYTF. CDR3 sequence (DNA): TGCGCCAGCAGCCAGACAGGGTTAGGCTATGGCTACACCTTC.

This chain connects TRBV4-3 to TRBJ2-7, with D uncertain. This CDR3 is 16 amino acids long. Trimming removed 0 bases from V and 5 bases from J, with 17 bases in between. Germline values: CDR1 LGHNA, CDR2 YSLEER. CDR3 sequence: CASSQDFRRYAHEQYF. In DNA, the CDR3 is TGCGCCAGCAGCCAAGATTTCCGTAGGTACGCGCACGAGCAGTACTTC.

The chain recombines TRBV5-1 with TRBJ2-1; no reliable D call. CDR1 and CDR2 from the germline V gene are SGHRS and YFSETQ. The CDR3 has 14 amino acids. V was trimmed by 0 bases and J by 3 bases, leaving 7 bases between them. CDR3 region: CASSLEADYNEQFF. CDR3 nucleotides: TGCGCCAGCAGCTTGGAGGCAGACTACAATGAGCAGTTCTTC.

The chain has TRBV10-3 and TRBJ1-5; D gene uncertain. The V gene's germline CDR1 is ENHRY and CDR2 SYGVKD. With 3 bases removed from V and 4 bases from J, the gap between germline ends came to 4 bases. The CDR3 loop spans 12 amino acids. The CDR3 spells CAISDTNQPQHF. DNA of the CDR3: TGTGCCATCAGTGATACTAATCAGCCCCAGCATTTT.

This clonotype was seen a few times. The gene calls are TRBV7-2 and TRBJ1-2; no definite D call. Between the trimmed V and J ends, which lost 0 bases and 3 bases, there was a span of 8 bases. Germline CDR1 and CDR2: SGHTA and FQGNSA. CDR3 size: 14 residues. The DNA for the CDR3 is TGTGCCAGCAGCTTAGCGGTGGGTGACTATGGCTACACCTTC. Protein product: CASSLAVGDYGYTF.

This chain connects TRBV11-2 to TRBJ1-6; no clear D gene. The CDR3 is made up of 14 amino acids. CDR1 SGHAT and CDR2 FQNNGV come from the germline V gene. Trimming took off 1 base at V and 7 bases at J, with 8 bases between the two ends. As DNA, the CDR3 is TGTGCCAGCAGCTTAGGAGGCACCAATTCACCCCTCCACTTT. As protein: CASSLGGTNSPLHF.

The chain couples TRBV7-8 to TRBJ1-2; TRBD1 matches at 12 bases. Trimming at V came to 5 bases and at J to 7 bases, leaving 11 bases not matched to a gene. The length of the CDR3 is 16 residues. Germline CDR1 and CDR2: SGHVS and FQNEAQ. CDR3 nucleotides: TGTGCCAGCAGCCCGGTCGGGACAGGGGGCGCGGGTGGCTACACCTTC. Its protein is CASSPVGTGGAGGYTF.

The gene calls are TRBV5-5 and TRBJ1-2; TRBD1 is a possible D gene (6 bases). The CDR3 covers 16 residues. V lost 4 bases, J lost 6 bases, and 22 bases lay in between. Germline V lookup: CDR1 SGHKS, CDR2 YYEKEE (reference sequence). The CDR3 DNA reads as TGTGCCAGCAGCCCCTTGGGATCCGACAGGTTCCATGGCTACACCTTC. Protein product: CASSPLGSDRFHGYTF.

This chain uses TRBV30 with TRBJ2-5; D is possibly TRBD2 (6 bases). Per the germline V gene, CDR1 is GTSNPN and CDR2 is SVGIG (reference sequence). This CDR3 comprises 11 residues. The V end was cut by 2 bases, the J end by 11 bases, with 12 bases between. This chain's CDR3 is CAWSTVREQYF. The DNA of the CDR3 is TGTGCCTGGAGTACGGTTCGGGAGCAGTACTTC.

In its sample, this clonotype was seen a few times. This sequence joins TRBV27 and TRBJ2-7, with a tentative D call TRBD1 (5 bases). This CDR3 region has 14 residues. Germline V gene lookup returns CDR1 MNHEY and CDR2 SMNVEV (reference sequence). The V and J ends lost 2 bases and 4 bases respectively, with 12 bases between them. The CDR3 nucleotides read TGTGCCAGCAGTTTACAGGGCACGATTTACGAGCAGTACTTC. Protein: CASSLQGTIYEQYF.

The J gene is TRBJ2-7, the V gene TRBV7-2; D is possibly TRBD1 or TRBD2 (5 bases each). The ends were cut back, 4 bases at V and 1 base at J, with 11 bases in the middle. CDR1 and CDR2 (germline): SGHTA, FQGNSA. The CDR3 contains 14 residues. DNA of the CDR3: TGTGCCAGCAGCTACCGGGACCGGTCCTACGAGCAGTACTTC. Protein sequence: CASSYRDRSYEQYF. Complete variable domain (other parts from reference TRBV7-2 and TRBJ2-7): GAGVSQSPSNKVTEKGKDVELRCDPISGHTALYWYRQSLGQGLEFLIYFQGNSAPDKSGLPSDRFSAERTGGSVSTLTIQRTQQEDSAVYLCASSYRDRSYEQYFGPGTRLTVT.

In this sample, this clonotype turned up a few times. Mismatch with germline at one junction end may stem from a read error. V usage is TRBV11-2 and J usage is TRBJ1-1, with D uncertain. CDR1 is SGHAT, CDR2 FQNNGV, per germline. This CDR3 contains 15 residues. CDR3 bases: TGTGCCGGCAGCCTAGCTTTTCAGACGCGGGCTGAAGCTTTCTTT. Translating it yields CAGSLAFQTRAEAFF.

The chain joins TRBV28 to TRBJ1-3; 7 nucleotides align to TRBD1. This CDR3 spans 16 amino acids. CDR1 is MDHEN and CDR2 is SYDVKM in the germline V gene. V gave up 7 bases and J gave up 6 bases; unmatched junction bases: 15. The CDR3 DNA follows: TGTGCCAGCAATGCCGAAATAACAGGGGCCTTAAACACCATATATTTT. Protein sequence: CASNAEITGALNTIYF.

With respect to this clonotype: A much larger clonotype is one base distant, so this may be a read error. This is likely a read error, given that the CDR3 carries no conserved phenylalanine or tryptophan at its end. The chain joins TRBV28 to TRBJ1-1, with D possibly TRBD1 on 6 matching bases. The CDR3 consists of 17 residues. Germline-derived CDR1 and CDR2 are MDHEN and SYDVKM. Trimming took 5 bases from V and 1 from J, leaving 20 bases between them. Written as DNA, the CDR3 is TGTGCCAGCAGTCCTTTACGAACAGGGAAACCGAACACTGAAGCTTTCCTT. It yields the protein CASSPLRTGKPNTEAFL.

The J gene is TRBJ2-7, the V gene TRBV30; D gene ambiguous. V lost 5 bases and J lost 1, with 15 bases in between. The CDR3 has 14 amino acids. Per germline, CDR1 GTSNPN and CDR2 SVGIG (reference sequence). For the CDR3, the DNA is TGTGCCTGGCATTCGCGTGGGGAATCCTACGAGCAGTACTTC. Translated: CAWHSRGESYEQYF.

DNA of the CDR3: TGTGCCAGCAGTTTATGGGGGAGGTCCCAAGAGACCCAGTACTTC. It specifies CASSLWGRSQETQYF. The V call is TRBV28, the J call TRBJ2-5, with a tentative D call TRBD2 (6 bases). Germline CDR1 is MDHEN and CDR2 is SYDVKM. Trimming removed 0 bases from V and 1 base from J, with 9 bases in between. The CDR3 runs 15 residues.

The chain joins TRBV27 to TRBJ1-2; maybe TRBD1 (5 bases). The V gene lost 6 bases and the J gene lost 5 bases, with 19 bases spanning the gap. From germline, CDR1 is MNHEY and CDR2 SMNVEV (reference sequence). The CDR3 totals 15 residues. CDR3 loop: CASSYPTGRVYGYTF. CDR3 DNA: TGTGCCAGCAGCTACCCAACGGGCAGGGTGTATGGCTACACCTTC.

V gene TRBV20-1 combines with J gene TRBJ1-2, with D perhaps TRBD1 (6 bases). CDR3 length: 16 residues. Trimming left V 2 bases short and J 0 bases short, with 16 bases between. Germline lookup yields CDR1 DFQATT and CDR2 SNEGSKA (reference sequence). CDR3 bases: TGCAGTGCTAGAAAATCCCTCAGGACAGCTAACTATGGCTACACCTTC. It is translated as CSARKSLRTANYGYTF.

This clonotype was detected only a few times. The chain combines TRBV20-1 with TRBJ2-7; D is uncertain. CDR1 is DFQATT, CDR2 SNEGSKA, per germline (reference sequence). This CDR3 is 16 amino acids long. Between the trimmed V and J ends, which lost 2 bases and 0 bases, there was a span of 17 bases. Here the CDR3 reads CSARSTNAMSSYEQYF. The CDR3 nucleotides read TGCAGTGCTAGAAGCACCAATGCTATGAGCTCCTACGAGCAGTACTTC.

J is TRBJ2-1 and V is TRBV29-1; unclear D gene. Germline CDR1 is SQVTM and CDR2 is ANQGSEA. Trimming took 7 bases from V and 4 from J, leaving 11 bases between them. This CDR3 has 12 residues. CDR3 DNA: TGCAGCGGACGAGAGCAATACAATGAGCAGTTCTTC. This gives the protein CSGREQYNEQFF.

This clonotype occurred many times. This chain uses TRBV7-6 with TRBJ2-7, with D unclear. V was shortened by 5 bases and J by 3 bases, with 11 bases between the two germline ends. Germline V CDR1 and CDR2: SGHVS, FNYEAQ. The CDR3 length is 13 residues. For the CDR3, the DNA is TGTGCCAGCAGCCCTCTCTCGAGCTACGAGCAGTACTTC. Translating gives CASSPLSSYEQYF.

This clonotype was observed a few times. This chain uses TRBV20-1 with TRBJ1-4; a weak D match, TRBD1 (5 bases). The CDR3 runs 15 residues. The V gene's germline CDR1 is DFQATT and CDR2 SNEGSKA (reference sequence). Trimming took 5 bases from V and 3 from J, leaving 16 bases between them. DNA of the CDR3: TGCAGTGCTCCTTTGGCAGGGAGCGCTAATGAAAAACTGTTTTTT. As protein: CSAPLAGSANEKLFF.

This clonotype was seen at least ten times. The rearrangement links TRBV29-1 to TRBJ2-5; D is unresolved. Trimming took 7 bases from V and 0 from J, leaving 15 bases between them. CDR1 and CDR2 (germline): SQVTM, ANQGSEA. The CDR3 covers 14 residues. The CDR3 here is CSAVIGRHQETQYF. DNA of the CDR3: TGCAGCGCTGTCATTGGACGGCACCAAGAGACCCAGTACTTC.